Below, 8 T cell receptor beta chains from the same sample are listed, as sequenced in a study of blood T cell repertoires in COVID-19. Produced via immunoSEQ multiplex PCR; TCRdb's table is partial and in-frame only. The sample carries 350,000 to 400,000 clones, roughly 90% recorded once. Material: PBMCs or T cells enriched from blood (not recorded which). The receptors originated from a woman between 25 and 40 years old with acute COVID-19.

This chain uses TRBV3-1 (or the pseudogene TRBV3-2) with TRBJ2-7; 7 bases fit TRBD1. The CDR3 covers 16 residues. The trim removed 4 bases at V and 3 bases at J, leaving 12 bases unmatched. Germline CDR1 and CDR2: LGHDT and YNNKEL (reference sequence). The CDR3 region has the DNA TGTGCCAGCAGCCGCTACTTCAGGGGGAATTACTACGAGCAGTACTTC. This codes for CASSRYFRGNYYEQYF.

The chain uses TRBV5-6 and TRBJ1-5; TRBD1 agrees at 7 bases. The CDR3 is 16 amino acids. The ends lost 0 bases at V and 2 bases at J; junction bases unmatched: 5. Germline CDR1 reads SGHDT; CDR2 reads YYEEEE. The CDR3: CASSLEGGFGNQPQHF. The CDR3 region has the DNA TGTGCCAGCAGCTTGGAAGGGGGCTTTGGCAATCAGCCCCAGCATTTT.

The rearrangement joins TRBV27 to TRBJ2-2; a weak D match, TRBD1 (6 bases). The CDR3 is 16 amino acids. Germline V lookup: CDR1 MNHEY, CDR2 SMNVEV (reference sequence). The V end lost 8 bases, the J end lost 0 bases, and 16 bases lay between the germline ends. CDR3 sequence reads: CASAFLRTANTGELFF. The CDR3 bases are TGTGCCAGCGCGTTTTTGCGGACAGCGAACACCGGGGAGCTGTTTTTT.

The chain recombines TRBV14 with TRBJ1-2, with 7 nucleotides matching TRBD1. The V gene end was trimmed by 1 base and the J gene end by 4 bases; junction bases not matched to a gene: 9. The CDR3 length is 16 residues. Germline V CDR1 and CDR2: SGHDN, FVKESK. For the CDR3, the DNA is TGTGCCAGCAGCCAAGGCGAGACAGGGATCATCTATGGCTACACCTTC. Its protein is CASSQGETGIIYGYTF.

The count of this clone is one. The chain uses TRBV4-2 and TRBJ2-1; 8 bases line up with TRBD2. The CDR3 runs to 15 residues. Losses at the gene ends were 1 base for V and 8 bases for J; bases not matched to a gene: 7. Germline V gene data show CDR1 as LGHNA and CDR2 as YNFKEQ. For the CDR3, the DNA is TGTGCCAGCAGCCAAGTGGGGGGGCGGGAGGATGAGCAGTTCTTC. Protein product: CASSQVGGREDEQFF.

This clone was counted only a few times. The chain recombines TRBV20-1 with TRBJ1-3, with TRBD1 identical over 10 bases. CDR1 and CDR2 from the germline V gene are DFQATT and SNEGSKA (reference sequence). The CDR3 loop spans 14 amino acids. V was pared by 3 bases and J by 6 bases, with 5 bases of the junction left unmatched. The DNA of the CDR3 is TGCAGTGCTAGTTCGGGACAGGGGATAAACACCATATATTTT. This sequence encodes CSASSGQGINTIYF.

This chain uses TRBV5-1 with TRBJ1-2; 9 nucleotides align to TRBD1. With V trimmed by 0 bases and J by 3 bases, 6 bases remained unmatched. This CDR3 comprises 16 residues. Germline CDR1 and CDR2: SGHRS and YFSETQ. In DNA form, the CDR3 reads TGCGCCAGCAGCTTGGTCCCGGGACAGGGACACTATGGCTACACCTTC. This translates into CASSLVPGQGHYGYTF.

The chain couples TRBV25-1 to TRBJ1-5; D ambiguous. This CDR3 region has 14 residues. The V gene lost 5 bases and the J gene lost 3 bases, with 11 bases spanning the gap. Per germline, CDR1 MGHDK and CDR2 SYGVNS. The CDR3 sequence: CASSKWQFNQPQHF. The CDR3 region has the DNA TGTGCCAGCAGTAAGTGGCAGTTCAATCAGCCCCAGCATTTT. Based on the CDR3 plus reference TRBV25-1 and TRBJ1-5, the full variable domain is EADIYQTPRYLVIGTGKKITLECSQTMGHDKMYWYQQDPGMELHLIHYSYGVNSTEKGDLSSESTVSRIRTEHFPLTLESARPSHTSQYLCASSKWQFNQPQHFGDGTRLSIL.